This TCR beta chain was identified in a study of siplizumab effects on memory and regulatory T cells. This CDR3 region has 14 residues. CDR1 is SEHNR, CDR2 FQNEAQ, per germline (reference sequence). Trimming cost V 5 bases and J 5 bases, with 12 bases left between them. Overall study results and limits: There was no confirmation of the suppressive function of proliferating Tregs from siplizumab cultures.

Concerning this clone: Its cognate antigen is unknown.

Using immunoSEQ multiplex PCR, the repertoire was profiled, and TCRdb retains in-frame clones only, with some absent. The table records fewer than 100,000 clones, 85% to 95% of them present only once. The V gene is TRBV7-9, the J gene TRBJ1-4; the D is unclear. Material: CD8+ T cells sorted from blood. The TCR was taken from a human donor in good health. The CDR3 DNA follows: TGTGCCAGCAGCGCTAGAGGAGAAAATGAAAAACTGTTTTTT. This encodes CASSARGENEKLFF.